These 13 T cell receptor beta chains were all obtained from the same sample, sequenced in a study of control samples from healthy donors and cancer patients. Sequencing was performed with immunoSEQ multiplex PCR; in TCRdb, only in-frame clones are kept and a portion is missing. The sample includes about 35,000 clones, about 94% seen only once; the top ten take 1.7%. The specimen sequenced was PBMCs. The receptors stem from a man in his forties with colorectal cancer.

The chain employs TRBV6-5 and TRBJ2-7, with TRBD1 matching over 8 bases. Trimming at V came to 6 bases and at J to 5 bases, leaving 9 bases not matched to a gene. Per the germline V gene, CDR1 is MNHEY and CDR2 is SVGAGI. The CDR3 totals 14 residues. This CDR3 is CASRDAGGIDEQYF. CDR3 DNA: TGTGCCAGCAGGGACGCAGGGGGCATTGACGAGCAGTACTTC.

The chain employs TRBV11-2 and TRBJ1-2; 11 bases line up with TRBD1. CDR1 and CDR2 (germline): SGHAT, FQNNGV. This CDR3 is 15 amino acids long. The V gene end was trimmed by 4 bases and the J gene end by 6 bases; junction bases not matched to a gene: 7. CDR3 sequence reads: CASSSTRTGGDGYTF. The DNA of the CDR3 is TGTGCCAGCAGCTCTACCCGGACAGGGGGCGATGGCTACACCTTC. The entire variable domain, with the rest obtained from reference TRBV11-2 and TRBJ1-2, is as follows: EAGVAQSPRYKIIEKRQSVAFWCNPISGHATLYWYQQILGQGPKLLIQFQNNGVVDDSQLPKDRFSAERLKGVDSTLKIQPAKLEDSAVYLCASSSTRTGGDGYTFGSGTRLTVV.

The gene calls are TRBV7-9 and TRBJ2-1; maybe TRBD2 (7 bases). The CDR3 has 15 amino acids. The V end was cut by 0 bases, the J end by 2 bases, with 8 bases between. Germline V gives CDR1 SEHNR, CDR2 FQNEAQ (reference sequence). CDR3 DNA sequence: TGTGCCAGCAGCTTAGCGGGGGGGCCCTACAATGAGCAGTTCTTC. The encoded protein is CASSLAGGPYNEQFF.

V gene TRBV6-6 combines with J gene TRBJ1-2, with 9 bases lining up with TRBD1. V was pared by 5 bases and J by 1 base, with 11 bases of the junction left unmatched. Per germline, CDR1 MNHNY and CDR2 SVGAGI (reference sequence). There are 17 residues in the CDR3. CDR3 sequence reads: CASSRAGTGKDNYGYTF. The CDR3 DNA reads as TGTGCCAGCAGTCGCGCCGGGACAGGGAAGGATAACTATGGCTACACCTTC.

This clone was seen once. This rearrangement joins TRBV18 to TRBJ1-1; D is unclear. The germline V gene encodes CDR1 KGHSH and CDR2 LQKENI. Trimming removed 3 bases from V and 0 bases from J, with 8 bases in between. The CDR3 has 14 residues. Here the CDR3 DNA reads TGTGCCAGCTCACCGGCAATAATGAACACTGAAGCTTTCTTT. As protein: CASSPAIMNTEAFF. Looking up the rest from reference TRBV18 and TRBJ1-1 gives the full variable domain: NAGVMQNPRHLVRRRGQEARLRCSPMKGHSHVYWYRQLPEEGLKFMVYLQKENIIDESGMPKERFSAEFPKEGPSILRIQQVVRGDSAAYFCASSPAIMNTEAFFGQGTRLTVV.

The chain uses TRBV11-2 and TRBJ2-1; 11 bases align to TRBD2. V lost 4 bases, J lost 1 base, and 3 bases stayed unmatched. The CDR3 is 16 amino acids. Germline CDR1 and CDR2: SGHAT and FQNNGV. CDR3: CASSSTSGGSYNEQFF. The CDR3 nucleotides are TGTGCCAGCAGCTCAACTAGCGGGGGTTCCTACAATGAGCAGTTCTTC.

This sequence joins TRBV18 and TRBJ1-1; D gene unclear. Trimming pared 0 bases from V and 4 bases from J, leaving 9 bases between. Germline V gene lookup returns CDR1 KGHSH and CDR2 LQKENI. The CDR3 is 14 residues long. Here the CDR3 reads CASSPPIGSTEAFF. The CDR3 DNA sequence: TGTGCCAGCTCACCACCCATTGGGAGCACTGAAGCTTTCTTT.

CDR3 sequence: CASSLLQGYEQFF. DNA of the CDR3: TGTGCCAGCAGCTTGCTACAGGGGTATGAGCAGTTCTTC. This chain joins TRBV7-6 and TRBJ2-1, with 7 nucleotides matching TRBD1. J gave up 8 bases and V 3 bases, and 4 bases lay outside the gene matches. This CDR3 has 13 residues. The V gene's germline CDR1 is SGHVS and CDR2 FNYEAQ. The entire variable domain, with the rest obtained from reference TRBV7-6 and TRBJ2-1, is as follows: GAGVSQSPRYKVTKRGQDVALRCDPISGHVSLYWYRQALGQGPEFLTYFNYEAQQDKSGLPNDRFSAERPEGSISTLTIQRTEQRDSAMYRCASSLLQGYEQFFGPGTRLTVL.

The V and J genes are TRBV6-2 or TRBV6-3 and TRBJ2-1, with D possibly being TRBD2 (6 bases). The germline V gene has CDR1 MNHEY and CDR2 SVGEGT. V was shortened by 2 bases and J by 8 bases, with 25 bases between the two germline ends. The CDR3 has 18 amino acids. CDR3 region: CASSYVTGRGWSSDEQFF. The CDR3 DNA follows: TGTGCCAGCAGTTACGTTACTGGGCGGGGATGGAGTTCCGATGAGCAGTTCTTC.

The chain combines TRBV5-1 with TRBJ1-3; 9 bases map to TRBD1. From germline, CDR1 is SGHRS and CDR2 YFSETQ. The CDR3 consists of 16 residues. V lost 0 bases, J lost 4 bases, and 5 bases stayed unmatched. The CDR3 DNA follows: TGCGCCAGCAGCTTGGCCGGGACAGGGCAAGGAAACACCATATATTTT. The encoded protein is CASSLAGTGQGNTIYF.

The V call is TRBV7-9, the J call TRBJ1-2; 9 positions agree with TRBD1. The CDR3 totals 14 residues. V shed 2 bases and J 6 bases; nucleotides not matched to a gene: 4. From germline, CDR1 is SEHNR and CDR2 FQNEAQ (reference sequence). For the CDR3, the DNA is TGTGCCAGCAGCTTAACAGGGGGCTTGAATGGCTACACCTTC. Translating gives CASSLTGGLNGYTF.

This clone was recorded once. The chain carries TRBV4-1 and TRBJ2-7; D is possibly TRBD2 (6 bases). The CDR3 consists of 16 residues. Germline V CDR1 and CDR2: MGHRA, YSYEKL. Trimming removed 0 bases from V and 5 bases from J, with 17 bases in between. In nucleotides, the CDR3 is TGCGCCAGCAGCCAAGAACGGGGAGGAGGCCCCCACGAGCAGTACTTC. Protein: CASSQERGGGPHEQYF.

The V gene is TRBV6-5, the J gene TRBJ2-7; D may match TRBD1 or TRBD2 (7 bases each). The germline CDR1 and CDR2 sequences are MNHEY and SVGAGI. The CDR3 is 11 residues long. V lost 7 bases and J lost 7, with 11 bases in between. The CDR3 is CASNRGGEQYF. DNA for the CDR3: TGTGCCAGCAACAGGGGAGGGGAGCAGTACTTC.